Sequencing of this T cell receptor beta chain was carried out in a study of OX40 agonist ivuxolimab in advanced cancers. Study context: Clinicians treated patients with ivuxolimab, an agonistic anti-OX40 (CD134) antibody. Hepatocellular carcinoma, melanoma, renal cell or head and neck cancer was diagnosed in the dose-escalation patients.

Trimming removed 2 bases from V and 4 bases from J, with 6 bases in between. In germline, CDR1 is MNHNS, CDR2 SASEGT. The CDR3 runs 12 residues. Profiled with immunoSEQ multiplex PCR; TCRdb holds only in-frame clones, not every one. This sample has tens of thousands of clones, with roughly 92% found just once. This clone occurred once. The antigen is unknown. Broader study findings: Within 6 weeks, CD4+ and CD8+ blood T cells expanded clonally at 0.1 to 3.0 mg/kg.

The source is an adult with an advanced solid tumor such as melanoma, head and neck, liver or kidney cancer. The source was CD4+ or CD8+ T cells sorted from blood, collected in a trial of the OX40 agonist ivuxolimab. This chain uses TRBV6-1 with TRBJ2-7; D is perhaps TRBD1 (5 bases). The CDR3 spells CASSEQGYEQYF. CDR3 nucleotides: TGTGCCAGCAGTGAACAGGGTTACGAGCAGTACTTC.